This TCR beta chain originates from a study of T cell changes during pregnancy in multiple sclerosis. Method: immunoSEQ multiplex PCR; TCRdb's copy keeps in-frame clones and lacks some. The table lists over 45,000 clones, approximately 92% of them singletons. The sample was CD4+ T cells from peripheral blood mononuclear cells, taken in the second trimester of pregnancy. This clonotype was obtained from a female donor in good health, enrolled as a control in a pregnancy study.

CDR3 amino acids: CASSARLAGELETQYF. CDR3 nucleotide sequence: TGTGCCAGCAGTGCCCGACTAGCGGGAGAATTGGAGACCCAGTACTTC. The chain recombines TRBV28 with TRBJ2-5; 12 nucleotides line up with TRBD2. V was pared by 5 bases and J by 5 bases, with 9 bases of the junction left unmatched. This CDR3 contains 16 residues. Per the germline V gene, CDR1 is MDHEN and CDR2 is SYDVKM.